A selection of T cell receptor beta chains follows, all from one sample in a study of Ad26.COV2.S vaccination and SARS-CoV-2 variants. Libraries were prepared by immunoSEQ multiplex PCR; TCRdb keeps only in-frame clonotypes and omits some of them. The table includes roughly 380,000 clones, roughly 81% detected once. Sequencing was performed on peripheral blood, taken in a trial of Ad26.COV2.S vaccine versus placebo. These receptors were obtained from a person between 18 and 60 years old who received the Ad26.COV2.S COVID-19 vaccine or a placebo. Both conserved end residues are part of each CDR3. D genes are given only for firm matches. Clone size, where shown, is once, few, many, or a class for clones that have expanded.

>-|-|TRBV9|TRBJ1-1
CASSPQLGEAFF
TGTGCCAGCAGCCCACAGCTGGGTGAAGCTTTCTTT
>once|TRBD2|TRBV6-5|TRBJ2-7
CASRASGSRYEQYF
TGTGCCAGCAGAGCTAGCGGGAGTCGGTACGAGCAGTACTTC
>-|TRBD1|TRBV18|TRBJ1-4
CASSPGTGYEKLFF
TGTGCCAGCTCACCCGGGACAGGATATGAAAAACTGTTTTTT
>-|-|TRBV7-9|TRBJ2-3
CASSSLGGNTDTQYF
TGTGCCAGCAGCAGCCTAGGCGGGAACACAGATACGCAGTATTTT
>-|-|TRBV7-9|TRBJ2-1
CASSQRQVYNEQFF
TGTGCCAGCAGCCAACGACAGGTATACAATGAGCAGTTCTTC
>-|-|TRBV10-3|TRBJ2-3
CAISESSSPPTDTQYF
TGTGCCATCAGTGAGTCTAGCTCCCCCCCGACAGATACGCAGTATTTT
>-|TRBD1|TRBV15|TRBJ1-4
CATSRDGRGRDEKLFF
TGTGCCACCAGCAGAGATGGGAGGGGGCGCGACGAAAAACTGTTTTTT
>-|-|TRBV4-1|TRBJ2-2
CASSQRSTPDTGELFF
TGCGCCAGCAGCCAAAGGAGTACTCCGGACACCGGGGAGCTGTTTTTT
>-|-|TRBV27|TRBJ2-3
CASSFNDVRDTQYF
TGTGCCAGCAGTTTCAACGACGTGAGAGATACGCAGTATTTT
>few|-|TRBV7-9|TRBJ1-2
CASSGRGTGYGYTF
TGTGCCAGCAGCGGTAGAGGCACAGGCTATGGCTACACCTTC
>-|-|TRBV7-2|TRBJ1-6
CASSLVGGRSYNSPLHF
TGTGCCAGCAGCTTAGTGGGGGGCCGCTCCTATAATTCACCCCTCCACTTT
>-|TRBD2|TRBV24-1|TRBJ2-1
CATSSRGGSVTEQFF
TGTGCCACCAGTAGTCGGGGGGGGTCAGTCACTGAGCAGTTCTTC
>-|-|TRBV9|TRBJ2-3
CASSAQGRGTDTQYF
TGTGCCAGCAGCGCTCAGGGGAGGGGCACAGATACGCAGTATTTT
>-|-|TRBV5-4|TRBJ2-3
CASSPTGTMGDTQYF
TGTGCCAGCAGCCCGACCGGGACAATGGGAGATACGCAGTATTTT
>-|-|TRBV9|TRBJ1-3
CASSVAPAPGLSSGNTIYF
TGTGCCAGCAGCGTAGCTCCCGCCCCGGGTTTAAGCTCTGGAAACACCATATATTTT
>-|-|TRBV7-9|TRBJ2-5
CASSLWAGEPQETQYF
TGTGCCAGCAGCTTATGGGCAGGAGAACCGCAAGAGACCCAGTACTTC
>once|-|TRBV20-1|TRBJ2-3
CSVRGTDTQYF
TGCAGTGTACGGGGCACAGATACGCAGTATTTT
>-|-|TRBV28|TRBJ2-2
CASSEGPLILNTGELFF
TGTGCCAGCAGCGAGGGGCCGCTTATACTGAACACCGGGGAGCTGTTTTTT
>-|-|TRBV6-5|TRBJ1-2
CASKGTQPPYGYTF
TGTGCCAGCAAGGGGACCCAACCCCCCTATGGCTACACCTTC
>-|-|TRBV12-3/TRBV12-4|TRBJ2-1
CASSTRTDSEQFF
TGTGCCAGCAGTACCCGGACCGATTCCGAGCAGTTCTTC
>-|TRBD1|TRBV5-1|TRBJ1-2
CASSSGQGWGYTF
TGCGCCAGCAGCTCGGGACAGGGATGGGGCTACACCTTC